This T cell receptor beta chain was captured in a study of patients and donors after allogeneic stem cell transplantation. In TCRdb, the RT-PCR reads were re-called with MiXCR into one record per CDR3 protein. The sample includes 410,000 or so distinct CDR3 sequences, under 20% of them seen just once. The CDR3 runs 15 residues. Germline V gives CDR1 SGHTA, CDR2 FQGTGA. Trimming pared 1 base from V and 0 bases from J, leaving 8 bases between. Material: blood, either unsorted or a sorted T cell fraction (not recorded which). The chain carries TRBV7-3 and TRBJ2-3; D remains unclear. The source is a human donor who was either an allogeneic HSCT recipient or a stem cell or donor lymphocyte infusion donor (not recorded which). It is not recorded whose cells these are; they may come from a transplant donor. CDR3: CASSLSGRSTDTQYF. DNA of the CDR3: TGTGCCAGCAGCTTAAGTGGTAGAAGCACAGATACGCAGTATTTT.